Reported below is one T cell receptor (beta chain). This specimen belongs to a study of blood T cell repertoires in COVID-19. The germline gives CDR1 KGHDR, CDR2 SFDVKD. CDR3 length: 17 residues. TCRdb's table, derived via immunoSEQ multiplex PCR, lists solely in-frame clones and lacks some. Of roughly 250,000 clones listed, under 95% are singletons. This receptor was obtained from a woman aged 40 to 50 with acute COVID-19. This rearrangement joins TRBV24-1 to TRBJ2-1; D may be TRBD2 (6 bases). The sample comprised PBMCs or T cells enriched from blood (not recorded which). Written as DNA, the CDR3 is TGTGCTACCGAGTGCTTTCTAGCGTCAAGATCCTACAATGAGCAGTTCTTC. It yields the protein CATECFLASRSYNEQFF.